A single sample gave rise to the 22 T cell receptor beta chains below, sequenced in a study of shared T cell receptors in the human thymus. Clones were sequenced by immunoSEQ multiplex PCR, and TCRdb holds only the in-frame ones, with some missing. The sample consists of about 610,000 clones, over 75% of them appearing once. This sample also belongs to another study, concerning human thymus T cells.

Sequencing was carried out using thymocytes. These receptors were taken from a boy less than two years old with a congenital heart defect.

This sequence joins TRBV28 and TRBJ2-1, with 8 bases fitting TRBD1. With V trimmed by 8 bases and J by 5 bases, 2 bases remained unmatched. CDR1 is MDHEN and CDR2 is SYDVKM in the germline V gene. CDR3 length: 12 residues. CDR3 loop: CASSDRDNEQFF. The CDR3 DNA follows: TGTGCCAGCTCGGACAGGGACAATGAGCAGTTCTTC. Complete variable domain (other parts from reference TRBV28 and TRBJ2-1): DVKVTQSSRYLVKRTGEKVFLECVQDMDHENMFWYRQDPGLGLRLIYFSYDVKMKEKGDIPEGYSVSREKKERFSLILESASTNQTSMYLCASSDRDNEQFFGPGTRLTVL.

The chain employs TRBV2 and TRBJ2-3, with 12 bases aligning to TRBD2. The germline V gene encodes CDR1 SNHLY and CDR2 FYNNEI. V was pared by 3 bases and J by 4 bases, with 5 bases of the junction left unmatched. The CDR3 length is 16 residues. CDR3 region: CASSETSGRRADTQYF. Here the CDR3 DNA reads TGTGCCAGCAGTGAGACTAGCGGGAGAAGAGCAGATACGCAGTATTTT. Full variable domain (outside the CDR3, taken from reference TRBV2 and TRBJ2-3): EPEVTQTPSHQVTQMGQEVILRCVPISNHLYFYWYRQILGQKVEFLVSFYNNEISEKSEIFDDQFSVERPDGSNFTLKIRSTKLEDSAMYFCASSETSGRRADTQYFGPGTRLTVL.

The chain employs TRBV4-1 and TRBJ2-5; TRBD2 agrees at 11 bases. V dropped 2 bases and J dropped 5; count of bases not matched to a gene: 4. This CDR3 region has 15 residues. Germline V gene sequence: CDR1 MGHRA, CDR2 YSYEKL. CDR3: CASSQPTSGSETQYF. DNA for the CDR3: TGCGCCAGCAGCCAACCCACTAGCGGGAGTGAGACCCAGTACTTC.

This clone was recorded once. The V and J genes are TRBV28 and TRBJ2-7; possible D gene TRBD1, 6 bases. There are 17 residues in the CDR3. Germline CDR1 and CDR2: MDHEN and SYDVKM. With 5 bases removed from V and 3 bases from J, the gap between germline ends came to 23 bases. Here the CDR3 reads CASSHKRSGVRLYEQYF. The CDR3 nucleotides read TGTGCCAGCAGTCACAAACGCTCAGGGGTCCGACTCTACGAGCAGTACTTC.

The chain is built from TRBV6-5 and TRBJ2-5; 8 bases line up with TRBD1. The germline V gene has CDR1 MNHEY and CDR2 SVGAGI. After removal of 6 bases from V and 5 bases from J, the junction contained 8 bases not matched to a gene. CDR3 length equals 14 residues. DNA for the CDR3: TGTGCCAGCAGCTATCGGACAGGGACGGAGACCCAGTACTTC. It yields the protein CASSYRTGTETQYF.

CDR3 nucleotide sequence: TGTGCCAGCAGCCTACTGGGGGGGTCCTCTAACTATGGCTACACCTTC. Its translation is CASSLLGGSSNYGYTF. The chain combines TRBV11-3 with TRBJ1-2, with TRBD1 as a possible D gene (5 bases). This CDR3 is built from 16 residues. Germline V lookup: CDR1 SGHNT, CDR2 YENEEA. Trimming removed 5 bases from V and 0 bases from J, with 16 bases in between. Together with reference TRBV11-3 and TRBJ1-2, the CDR3 gives the full variable domain: EAGVVQSPRYKIIEKKQPVAFWCNPISGHNTLYWYLQNLGQGPELLIRYENEEAVDDSQLPKDRFSAERLKGVDSTLKIQPAELGDSAVYLCASSLLGGSSNYGYTFGSGTRLTVV.

The chain combines TRBV13 with TRBJ1-4; 11 bases align to TRBD1. There are 14 residues in the CDR3. The V segment lost 5 bases and the J segment 6 bases; nucleotides outside the gene matches: 2. Germline CDR1 PRHDT, CDR2 FYEKMQ (reference sequence). CDR3 sequence reads: CASSPGQGDEKLFF. In DNA, the CDR3 is TGTGCCAGCAGCCCGGGACAGGGGGATGAAAAACTGTTTTTT.

The gene calls are TRBV28 and TRBJ2-3; TRBD2 aligns across 9 bases. CDR1 is MDHEN, CDR2 SYDVKM, per germline. The ends lost 5 bases at V and 2 bases at J; junction bases unmatched: 11. CDR3 length equals 17 residues. This CDR3 reads CASSATTSGLLTDTQYF. The CDR3 nucleotides read TGTGCCAGCAGTGCAACCACTAGCGGGCTTCTCACAGATACGCAGTATTTT.

This CDR3 reads CASSSGTLAYEQYF. The CDR3 DNA sequence: TGTGCCAGCAGTTCCGGGACATTGGCCTACGAGCAGTACTTC. The chain couples TRBV28 to TRBJ2-7; D perhaps matches TRBD1 (6 bases). This CDR3 is built from 14 residues. CDR1 is MDHEN and CDR2 is SYDVKM in the germline V gene. Trimming removed 4 bases from V and 2 bases from J, with 12 bases in between.

This chain connects TRBV28 to TRBJ1-5; 7 bases are shared with TRBD1. The CDR3 sequence is 15 residues long. Germline CDR1 reads MDHEN; CDR2 reads SYDVKM. Unmatched junction bases numbered 6, after V lost 2 bases and J lost 5 bases. The CDR3 nucleotides read TGTGCCAGCAGTTTACCAGACAGGGACTATCAGCCCCAGCATTTT. Its translation is CASSLPDRDYQPQHF.

This clone was found a few times. This chain connects TRBV19 to TRBJ1-2; D unresolved. V lost 9 bases and J 5 bases, leaving 7 bases between the germline ends. Germline loops: CDR1 LNHDA, CDR2 SQIVND (reference sequence). This CDR3 is 10 amino acids long. The DNA for the CDR3 is TGTGCCAGCTATTGGTATGGCTACACCTTC. It translates to CASYWYGYTF.

This rearrangement joins TRBV14 to TRBJ2-3; TRBD2 matches at 8 bases. This CDR3 is built from 15 residues. Unmatched junction bases numbered 12, after V lost 5 bases and J lost 8 bases. Germline values: CDR1 SGHDN, CDR2 FVKESK. The CDR3, as DNA: TGTGCCAGCAGCACAACCGGGAGGGCCGGAGGTACGCAGTATTTT. It encodes CASSTTGRAGGTQYF. Full variable domain (outside the CDR3, taken from reference TRBV14 and TRBJ2-3): EAGVTQFPSHSVIEKGQTVTLRCDPISGHDNLYWYRRVMGKEIKFLLHFVKESKQDESGMPNNRFLAERTGGTYSTLKVQPAELEDSGVYFCASSTTGRAGGTQYFGPGTRLTVL.

The chain has TRBV6-1 and TRBJ1-1; D is perhaps TRBD1 (6 bases). The CDR3 loop spans 15 amino acids. From germline, CDR1 is MNHNS and CDR2 SASEGT. V lost 1 base to trimming and J lost 0 bases, with 9 bases between them. Here the CDR3 reads CASSEDRVMNTEAFF. CDR3 nucleotide sequence: TGTGCCAGCAGTGAAGACAGGGTTATGAACACTGAAGCTTTCTTT.

J is TRBJ1-6 and V is TRBV7-2; maybe TRBD1 (5 bases). This CDR3 is 13 amino acids long. In germline, CDR1 is SGHTA, CDR2 FQGNSA. Trimming took off 5 bases at V and 9 bases at J, with 11 bases between the two ends. The CDR3 reads CASSAPGGSPLHF. As DNA, the CDR3 is TGTGCCAGCAGCGCCCCCGGGGGTTCACCCCTCCACTTT.

The chain couples TRBV4-3 to TRBJ2-2; TRBD1 might be the D (6 bases). The germline CDR1 and CDR2 sequences are LGHNA and YSLEER. Trimming left V 3 bases short and J 5 bases short, with 19 bases between. CDR3 size: 17 residues. CDR3 nucleotide sequence: TGCGCCAGCAGCCATCCGAGGGACATATCGAGAACCGGGGAGCTGTTTTTT. The encoded protein is CASSHPRDISRTGELFF.

This chain uses TRBV11-2 with TRBJ2-5; 7 bases line up with TRBD2. The CDR3 is made up of 15 amino acids. Losses at the gene ends were 1 base for V and 5 bases for J; bases not matched to a gene: 7. The germline gives CDR1 SGHAT, CDR2 FQNNGV. CDR3 sequence reads: CASSLVNPGGETQYF. The CDR3 DNA reads as TGTGCCAGCAGCTTAGTAAATCCGGGAGGTGAGACCCAGTACTTC.

The rearrangement joins TRBV19 to TRBJ1-5; the D gene is possibly TRBD1 (5 bases). The length of the CDR3 is 14 residues. Germline CDR1 reads LNHDA; CDR2 reads SQIVND (reference sequence). With 3 bases removed from V and 3 bases from J, the gap between germline ends came to 9 bases. This CDR3 reads CASSIGGHNQPQHF. CDR3 nucleotides: TGTGCCAGTAGTATCGGCGGACACAATCAGCCCCAGCATTTT.

The chain recombines TRBV14 with TRBJ2-2, with D tentatively TRBD2 (5 bases). Germline assignment: CDR1 SGHDN and CDR2 FVKESK. There are 15 residues in the CDR3. With 4 bases removed from V and 6 bases from J, the gap between germline ends came to 15 bases. The CDR3 DNA reads as TGTGCCAGCAGCCCCGGGAACCCTGGGCCCGGGGAGCTGTTTTTT. Its protein product is CASSPGNPGPGELFF.

The chain has TRBV4-3 and TRBJ2-7, with 13 bases aligning to TRBD2. The CDR3 is 17 amino acids. The germline V gene encodes CDR1 LGHNA and CDR2 YSLEER. The junction had 4 bases not matched to a gene; V was cut back by 0 bases and J by 2 bases. In DNA form, the CDR3 reads TGCGCCAGCAGCCAAGATCCTGGACTAGCGGGGGCCTACGAGCAGTACTTC. As protein: CASSQDPGLAGAYEQYF.

In this sample, this clone turned up a few times. The genes are TRBV19 and TRBJ2-7; unclear D gene. In germline, CDR1 is LNHDA, CDR2 SQIVND (reference sequence). This CDR3 region has 12 residues. V was cut by 5 bases and J by 3 bases, with 8 bases left in between. The CDR3 sequence: CASSGASYEQYF. CDR3 in DNA: TGTGCCAGTAGTGGAGCGAGCTACGAGCAGTACTTC.

V usage is TRBV7-2 and J usage is TRBJ1-5; D might be TRBD1 (6 bases). V shed 6 bases and J shed 0 bases, with 24 bases lying between them. Per germline, CDR1 SGHTA and CDR2 FQGNSA. The CDR3 runs 19 residues. CDR3 nucleotide sequence: TGTGCCAGCAGAACCCACAGGGACGCGACCCTCTATAGCAATCAGCCCCAGCATTTT. It specifies CASRTHRDATLYSNQPQHF.

This chain joins TRBV27 and TRBJ2-1; the D gene is possibly TRBD2 (5 bases). V gave up 4 bases and J gave up 0 bases, with 13 bases separating them. The CDR3 is 16 residues long. Germline lookup yields CDR1 MNHEY and CDR2 SMNVEV (reference sequence). The DNA for the CDR3 is TGTGCCAGCAGTTCCCGACTCCGGGACTCCTACAATGAGCAGTTCTTC. Translation gives CASSSRLRDSYNEQFF.